A single sample gave rise to the 14 T cell receptor beta chains below, sequenced in a study of T cell changes during pregnancy in multiple sclerosis. Clones were sequenced by immunoSEQ multiplex PCR, and TCRdb holds only the in-frame ones, with some missing. This table has around 26,000 clones, 89% appearing once. Sequenced material: CD8+ T cells from peripheral blood mononuclear cells, taken in the second trimester of pregnancy. The receptors originated from a female donor with multiple sclerosis, enrolled in a pregnancy study.

This chain links TRBV6-4 with TRBJ1-6, with TRBD1 matching over 9 bases. CDR1 and CDR2 (germline): MRHNA, SNTAGT. The CDR3 covers 14 residues. V lost 3 bases, J lost 7 bases, and 1 base stayed unmatched. The CDR3 is CASSEGQGNSPLHF. CDR3 in DNA: TGTGCCAGCAGTGAGGGACAGGGAAATTCACCCCTCCACTTT.

V gene TRBV6-1 combines with J gene TRBJ2-1, with 9 bases that match TRBD2. The V and J ends lost 1 base and 7 bases, in that order; junction bases with no gene match: 2. Germline loops: CDR1 MNHNS, CDR2 SASEGT. The CDR3 is 14 residues long. CDR3 amino acids: CASSEVAGVNEQFF. CDR3 sequence (DNA): TGTGCCAGCAGTGAAGTAGCGGGAGTTAATGAGCAGTTCTTC.

The V call is TRBV7-6, the J call TRBJ2-7; weak D call: TRBD2 (6 bases). V was cut by 1 base and J by 6 bases, with 10 bases left in between. The CDR3 is made up of 13 amino acids. From germline, CDR1 is SGHVS and CDR2 FNYEAQ. The CDR3 DNA reads TGTGCCAGCAGCTTAGGCATCGGGGGCGAGCAGTACTTC. This gives the protein CASSLGIGGEQYF. The full variable domain, its missing parts supplied by reference TRBV7-6 and TRBJ2-7, is GAGVSQSPRYKVTKRGQDVALRCDPISGHVSLYWYRQALGQGPEFLTYFNYEAQQDKSGLPNDRFSAERPEGSISTLTIQRTEQRDSAMYRCASSLGIGGEQYFGPGTRLTVT.

The gene calls are TRBV19 and TRBJ2-1; no definite D call. The germline V gene encodes CDR1 LNHDA and CDR2 SQIVND (reference sequence). Trimming took off 3 bases at V and 10 bases at J, with 7 bases between the two ends. The CDR3 runs 11 residues. The CDR3 nucleotides are TGTGCCAGTAGTATTTGGCGGGAGCAGTTCTTC. It codes for CASSIWREQFF.

This clone was seen a handful of times. V usage is TRBV6-4 and J usage is TRBJ1-2; 9 bases line up with TRBD1. Germline V gene sequence: CDR1 MRHNA, CDR2 SNTAGT. With 0 bases clipped from V and 7 bases from J, the junction kept 30 bases outside the gene matches. The CDR3 covers 23 residues. CDR3 loop: CASSDSSYERQPTNRGRPGGYTF. CDR3 nucleotides: TGTGCCAGCAGTGACTCTTCCTACGAACGACAACCTACGAACAGGGGGCGCCCCGGTGGCTACACCTTC.

The chain has TRBV6-5 and TRBJ2-1; D unresolved. Trimming shortened V by 0 bases and J by 8 bases, and 11 bases separated the two germline ends. Germline lookup yields CDR1 MNHEY and CDR2 SVGAGI. The CDR3 is made up of 14 amino acids. The CDR3, as DNA: TGTGCCAGCAGTTACTCGATGGCCCCCTATGAGCAGTTCTTC. Its translation is CASSYSMAPYEQFF.

V and J are TRBV7-2 and TRBJ2-3; 7 bases match TRBD2. V gave up 0 bases and J gave up 2 bases; unmatched junction bases: 11. The CDR3 extends over 18 amino acids. Germline values: CDR1 SGHTA, CDR2 FQGNSA. The CDR3 sequence: CASSLAHRGGQNTDTQYF. CDR3 sequence (DNA): TGTGCCAGCAGCTTAGCCCACCGGGGAGGGCAGAACACAGATACGCAGTATTTT.

The chain has TRBV4-1 and TRBJ2-5, with D perhaps TRBD2 (6 bases). The CDR3 has 14 amino acids. Germline lookup yields CDR1 MGHRA and CDR2 YSYEKL. V lost 1 base and J lost 4, with 10 bases in between. Written as DNA, the CDR3 is TGCGCCAGCAGCCAAGCCGCGGGATTAGAGACCCAGTACTTC. It is translated as CASSQAAGLETQYF.

The V call is TRBV6-4, the J call TRBJ2-3, with 11 bases matching TRBD2. The CDR3 sequence is 15 residues long. V dropped 0 bases and J dropped 4; count of bases not matched to a gene: 0. Germline values: CDR1 MRHNA, CDR2 SNTAGT. The CDR3 protein is CASSDSLAGADTQYF. DNA for the CDR3: TGTGCCAGCAGTGACTCACTAGCGGGAGCAGATACGCAGTATTTT.

The chain employs TRBV2 and TRBJ1-1; maybe TRBD1 (5 bases). Per germline, CDR1 SNHLY and CDR2 FYNNEI. The ends were cut back, 6 bases at V and 3 bases at J, with 14 bases in the middle. This CDR3 comprises 14 residues. As DNA, the CDR3 is TGTGCCAGCAGAGGACTGGGAGGGGACACTGAAGCTTTCTTT. Amino acids: CASRGLGGDTEAFF.

In this sample, this clone turned up many times. V is TRBV5-6 and J is TRBJ2-7; 9 bases fit TRBD1. In germline, CDR1 is SGHDT, CDR2 YYEEEE. After removal of 0 bases from V and 1 base from J, the junction contained 8 bases not matched to a gene. The CDR3 totals 17 residues. The CDR3 DNA sequence: TGTGCCAGCAGCTTGGAAGAACCGGGACAGGGTTCCTACGAGCAGTACTTC. Its translation is CASSLEEPGQGSYEQYF.

The chain carries TRBV11-2 and TRBJ2-1; D is perhaps TRBD1 (6 bases). The germline V gene encodes CDR1 SGHAT and CDR2 FQNNGV. This CDR3 has 15 amino acids. V lost 5 bases, J lost 5 bases, and 16 bases lay in between. CDR3 in DNA: TGTGCCAGCAGCAACCGGGACACCGGCCACAATGAGCAGTTCTTC. Its translation is CASSNRDTGHNEQFF.

This clone was detected only a few times. J is TRBJ2-7 and V is TRBV4-2; a possible D gene is TRBD2 (5 bases). The V gene's germline CDR1 is LGHNA and CDR2 YNFKEQ. The CDR3 is made up of 15 amino acids. V was shortened by 3 bases and J by 3 bases, with 15 bases between the two germline ends. In nucleotides, the CDR3 is TGTGCCAGCAGCCACACATCCGACGGAGGCTACGAGCAGTACTTC. It yields the protein CASSHTSDGGYEQYF.

For this clone: No conserved phenylalanine or tryptophan ends this CDR3, so it is likely a read error. CDR3 loop: CASNRENYGYTV. The CDR3 nucleotides read TGTGCCAGTAACCGGGAGAACTATGGCTACACCGTC. The chain joins TRBV19 to TRBJ1-2; D gene uncertain. Trimming cost V 7 bases and J 2 bases, with 8 bases left between them. The CDR3 is 12 amino acids. The germline gives CDR1 LNHDA, CDR2 SQIVND (reference sequence).